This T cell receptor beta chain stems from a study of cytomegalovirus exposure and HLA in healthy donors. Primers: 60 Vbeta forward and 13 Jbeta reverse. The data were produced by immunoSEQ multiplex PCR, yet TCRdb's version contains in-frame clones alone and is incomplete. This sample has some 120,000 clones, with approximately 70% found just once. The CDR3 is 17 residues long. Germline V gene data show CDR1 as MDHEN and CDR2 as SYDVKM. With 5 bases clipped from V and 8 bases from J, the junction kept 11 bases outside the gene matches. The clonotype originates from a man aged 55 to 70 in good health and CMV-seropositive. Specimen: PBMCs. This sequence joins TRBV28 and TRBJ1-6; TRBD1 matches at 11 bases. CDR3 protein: CASSDPGQGAVDSPLHF. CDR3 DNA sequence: TGTGCCAGCAGTGACCCTGGACAGGGGGCAGTGGATTCACCCCTCCACTTT. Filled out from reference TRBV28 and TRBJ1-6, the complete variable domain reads DVKVTQSSRYLVKRTGEKVFLECVQDMDHENMFWYRQDPGLGLRLIYFSYDVKMKEKGDIPEGYSVSREKKERFSLILESASTNQTSMYLCASSDPGQGAVDSPLHFGNGTRLTVT.